This TCR beta chain was profiled in a study of cytotoxic CD8 clonotypes in ibrutinib-treated CLL. Study-level findings and limits: Clonality measured at baseline exceeded age-matched healthy donors, tracking circulating CD8+ T-cell counts.

With regard to this clone: What it binds is unknown.

Deep sequencing aimed at 1 in 200,000 to 1 in 1 million T cells' resolution. Sequencing used immunoSEQ multiplex PCR; TCRdb keeps in-frame clones, though not all of them. The sample lists approximately 60,000 clones, roughly three fifths occurring once. This sequence was found in a human donor with chronic lymphocytic leukemia. The specimen was PBMCs, collected after 24 months of ibrutinib treatment.

The CDR3, as DNA: TGTGCCAGCAGCTTGCTAGCGGGAGCCCCCGGGTATGAGCAGTTCTTC. Its protein is CASSLLAGAPGYEQFF. The V gene is TRBV5-4, the J gene TRBJ2-1, with 10 bases identical to TRBD2. Trimming took 1 base from V and 8 from J; bases not matched to a gene: 9. The CDR3 is 16 residues long. Germline V lookup: CDR1 SGHNT, CDR2 YYREEE (reference sequence).